This T cell receptor beta chain emerged from a study of CD8 T cells in ankylosing spondylitis (dated by TCRdb to 2017 to 2019). Regarding the research as a whole: T cell receptor beta repertoires were profiled in healthy donors and ankylosing spondylitis patients so that disease-linked TCR variants could be found. The whole study cohort included 95 to 130 healthy donors and about two dozen ankylosing spondylitis patients. Peripheral blood was sampled, and synovial fluid was additionally collected from ankylosing spondylitis patients.

Notes on this clonotype: The antigen it binds to is not known. No much larger clonotype is one base removed from it; base qualities were not supplied.

Sequencer: Illumina HiSeq 2500. TCR beta libraries were prepared by quantitative 5'-RACE with molecular barcodes. In the authors' own workflow: A new computational method, built on a probabilistic model of VDJ rearrangement, was used to identify disease-linked TCR variants. TCRdb reanalyzed the raw reads on its own, using fastp at Q25 for trimming and MiXCR for clone calling, and kept in-frame beta chains. Identical CDR3 protein sequences are pooled into one entry, listed with their most common genes and DNA. The V and J calls and clone size are TCRdb's, not the authors'. Across this sample there are over 600,000 distinct CDR3 sequences, with around 20% seen only once. Of the sample, around 20% is held by the ten largest clones. V was cut back by 4 bases and J by 3 bases, leaving a gap of 22 bases between them. Spanning cysteine to phenylalanine, the CDR3 consists of 17 amino acids. Only CDR3 DNA is held: 51 bases, read in frame from base 1. CDR1 and CDR2 were assigned from the germline V gene (reference sequence) as SGHNT and YYREEE.

Study-level results and caveats: The disease-linked clones showed a CD8+ phenotype and occurred at relatively low frequencies in peripheral blood. The disease-linked clones were reported to be significantly enriched in matched synovial fluid samples from ankylosing spondylitis patients. Some of the motif variants had been reported before in the synovial fluid and blood of reactive arthritis patients, a finding that suggests common disease-initiation mechanisms. Blood from ankylosing spondylitis patients appeared to be characterized by a TCR beta motif composed of about 8 highly homologous amino acid variants.

This clonotype originated in a male donor with ankylosing spondylitis. Rearrangement joined TRBV5-4 to TRBJ1-2, with TRBD1 as a weak D call on 5 bases. Sequencing was carried out using blood, either unsorted or a sorted T cell fraction (not recorded which). The DNA reads TGTGCCAGCAGCGTCGCCGGGACGCCCTTGAGGGACTATGGCTACACCTTC. Its protein is CASSVAGTPLRDYGYTF.